Presented here are 27 T cell receptor beta chains from one specimen sequenced in a study of blood T cell repertoires in COVID-19 (dated by TCRdb to between 2020 and 2021). Receptors were amplified or captured by the immunoSEQ multiplex PCR assay. Here the immuneACCESS table is served through TCRdb, limited to in-frame sequences with V and J called. Missing clones are a known gap in these copies; in checked studies unresolved V genes cover under half, and the rest lacks a known reason. The sample profile shows 70,000 or so clones; around nine tenths of them were found once. 19% of the sample comes from the top ten. The sample was peripheral blood. Source of these receptors: a woman older than 75 with acute or convalescent COVID-19.

The DNA for the CDR3 is TGCGCCAGCAGCGGACGGGACAGAGGGGGTGAAAAACTGTTTTTT. Translated, it gives CASSGRDRGGEKLFF. This sequence joins TRBV5-1 and TRBJ1-4; 7 bases line up with TRBD1. The CDR3 is 15 amino acids. CDR1 is SGHRS, CDR2 YFSETQ, per germline. J gave up 7 bases and V 4 bases, and 10 bases lay outside the gene matches.

The chain carries TRBV24-1 and TRBJ2-1; 12 bases are shared with TRBD2. Germline assignment: CDR1 KGHDR and CDR2 SFDVKD. V was pared by 0 bases and J by 3 bases, with 5 bases of the junction left unmatched. This CDR3 is built from 18 residues. CDR3 nucleotide sequence: TGTGCCACCAGTGATTTGGCTAGCGGGAGGGCAAGCTACAATGAGCAGTTCTTC. It is translated as CATSDLASGRASYNEQFF.

The gene calls are TRBV14 and TRBJ2-7, with a possible D match to TRBD2 (6 bases). Trimming took off 5 bases at V and 6 bases at J, with 11 bases between the two ends. CDR1 and CDR2 (germline): SGHDN, FVKESK. The CDR3 contains 12 residues. Written as DNA, the CDR3 is TGTGCCAGCAGCGCGCAGGGAGGCGAGCAGTACTTC. Encoded protein: CASSAQGGEQYF.

The V call is TRBV19, the J call TRBJ2-2; 7 bases are a match to TRBD1. Germline V gene data show CDR1 as LNHDA and CDR2 as SQIVND (reference sequence). This CDR3 has 15 amino acids. V lost 6 bases to trimming and J lost 0 bases; unmatched junction nucleotides: 4. The CDR3 DNA sequence: TGTGCCAGTAGGGGACAGCTCCCGAACACCGGGGAGCTGTTTTTT. Its protein product is CASRGQLPNTGELFF.

This clone was seen a few times. The gene calls are TRBV5-1 and TRBJ1-2, with a tentative D call TRBD1 (5 bases). This CDR3 region has 14 residues. Germline CDR1 is SGHRS and CDR2 is YFSETQ. V lost 5 bases to trimming and J lost 2 bases, with 13 bases between them. CDR3 in amino acids: CASSREGLNYGYTF. The DNA of the CDR3 is TGCGCCAGCAGTCGGGAGGGGCTGAACTATGGCTACACCTTC.

The gene calls are TRBV9 and TRBJ2-3; a weak D match, TRBD1 (5 bases). This CDR3 has 16 residues. Trimming removed 2 bases from V and 2 bases from J, with 15 bases in between. Germline CDR1 and CDR2: SGDLS and YYNGEE. The CDR3 loop reads CASSVDKGPHTDTQYF. DNA of the CDR3: TGTGCCAGCAGCGTGGACAAAGGCCCCCACACAGATACGCAGTATTTT.

In this sample, this clone turned up once. The chain is built from TRBV28 and TRBJ1-2; D unclear. CDR1 is MDHEN, CDR2 SYDVKM, per germline. The CDR3 covers 15 residues. Trimming left V 10 bases short and J 0 bases short, with 18 bases between. The CDR3 DNA follows: TGTGCCACTACGCGCGCTGGGCGAGCTAACTATGGCTACACCTTC. Protein product: CATTRAGRANYGYTF.

This clone has a single count. The chain is built from TRBV7-6 and TRBJ2-5, with D perhaps TRBD1 (6 bases). With 5 bases removed from V and 1 base from J, the gap between germline ends came to 14 bases. Looked up from germline, CDR1 is SGHVS and CDR2 is FNYEAQ. The CDR3 totals 15 residues. The CDR3 reads CASSTNRARQETQYF. CDR3 nucleotides: TGTGCCAGCAGCACCAACAGGGCTCGCCAAGAGACCCAGTACTTC.

The chain has TRBV6-6 and TRBJ1-2; 8 bases agree with TRBD1. Germline V gives CDR1 MNHNY, CDR2 SVGAGI (reference sequence). The length of the CDR3 is 16 residues. Losses at the gene ends were 2 bases for V and 4 bases for J; bases not matched to a gene: 9. The CDR3 sequence is CASSYGRTGGSYGYTF. CDR3 DNA: TGTGCCAGCAGTTACGGAAGAACAGGGGGGAGCTATGGCTACACCTTC.

This clone has a handful of counts. The V gene is TRBV11-2, the J gene TRBJ2-3, with TRBD2 matching over 7 bases. Per germline, CDR1 SGHAT and CDR2 FQNNGV. With V trimmed by 5 bases and J by 6 bases, 11 bases remained unmatched. The CDR3 is 15 amino acids. CDR3 loop: CASSHAGDRSDTQYF. CDR3 bases: TGTGCCAGCAGCCATGCGGGGGACCGCTCGGATACGCAGTATTTT.

This clone was found once. Other DNA sequences in this sample translate to the same CDR3. DNA of the CDR3: TGTGCCAGCAGCGCCGGGACTAGCACAGATACGCAGTATTTT. This encodes CASSAGTSTDTQYF. The rearrangement links TRBV7-2 to TRBJ2-3; tentative D call: TRBD2 (6 bases). Germline V gene sequence: CDR1 SGHTA, CDR2 FQGNSA. The CDR3 extends over 14 amino acids. With 5 bases removed from V and 0 bases from J, the gap between germline ends came to 9 bases.

This chain uses TRBV18 with TRBJ1-2, with 8 bases matching TRBD1. CDR1 KGHSH and CDR2 LQKENI come from the germline V gene. The CDR3 loop spans 14 amino acids. V was clipped by 5 bases and J by 5 bases; unmatched bases: 7. CDR3 sequence: CASSSGQGGYGYTF. In DNA form, the CDR3 reads TGTGCCAGCTCATCAGGACAGGGAGGATATGGCTACACCTTC.

This chain links TRBV2 with TRBJ1-1; weak D call: TRBD1 (6 bases). V dropped 3 bases and J dropped 4 bases, with 12 bases sitting between them. The CDR3 has 14 residues. CDR1 is SNHLY and CDR2 is FYNNEI in the germline V gene. The CDR3 protein is CASSDLGAFTEAFF. For the CDR3, the DNA is TGTGCCAGCAGTGATTTGGGGGCCTTCACTGAAGCTTTCTTT.

V usage is TRBV28 and J usage is TRBJ2-2; 7 bases are a match to TRBD1. From germline, CDR1 is MDHEN and CDR2 SYDVKM. The CDR3 totals 15 residues. V lost 5 bases, J lost 5 bases, and 8 bases stayed unmatched. In DNA, the CDR3 is TGTGCCAGCAGTCCGACAGGGTTTCGGACCGGGGAGCTGTTTTTT. It is translated as CASSPTGFRTGELFF.

This clone was counted a few times. DNA of the CDR3: TGTGCCTGGAGTGTAGGAGGGGGACAGGATAATTCACCCCTCCACTTT. Translation: CAWSVGGGQDNSPLHF. V gene TRBV30 combines with J gene TRBJ1-6; TRBD1 agrees at 8 bases. This CDR3 contains 16 residues. CDR1 is GTSNPN, CDR2 SVGIG, per germline (reference sequence). Trimming cost V 0 bases and J 5 bases; bases outside gene matches: 6.

This clone was counted between two and nine times. The chain recombines TRBV10-2 with TRBJ1-3; D is uncertain. V was shortened by 8 bases and J by 0 bases, with 11 bases between the two germline ends. The germline V gene encodes CDR1 WSHSY and CDR2 SAAADI. The CDR3 length is 14 residues. This chain's CDR3 is CASGLESSGNTIYF. DNA of the CDR3: TGCGCCAGCGGTCTGGAGAGCTCTGGAAACACCATATATTTT.

This sequence joins TRBV6-5 and TRBJ2-3, with 10 positions matching TRBD2. CDR1 is MNHEY, CDR2 SVGAGI, per germline. This CDR3 is 15 amino acids long. V shed 2 bases, J shed 5 bases, and the junction held 4 bases outside the gene matches. CDR3 sequence reads: CASSYSGRAVDTQYF. CDR3 nucleotide sequence: TGTGCCAGCAGTTACAGCGGGAGGGCGGTAGATACGCAGTATTTT.

This chain uses TRBV27 with TRBJ1-1; possibly TRBD1 for D (5 bases). CDR1 MNHEY and CDR2 SMNVEV come from the germline V gene (reference sequence). The CDR3 runs to 15 residues. Deletions cut 2 bases from V and 2 bases from J, with 12 bases between. This chain's CDR3 is CASSLGVGRNTEAFF. CDR3 DNA: TGTGCCAGCAGTTTAGGGGTGGGGCGAAACACTGAAGCTTTCTTT.

As to this clone: This sample includes further DNA sequences coding for the same CDR3. The V call is TRBV7-9, the J call TRBJ1-2; D is uncertain. The V gene's germline CDR1 is SEHNR and CDR2 FQNEAQ (reference sequence). There are 13 residues in the CDR3. Trimming stripped 6 bases from V and 2 bases from J, with 10 bases between. In DNA, the CDR3 is TGTGCCAGCAGTTCCGACGGGAACTATGGCTACACCTTC. Encoded protein: CASSSDGNYGYTF.

This chain uses TRBV2 with TRBJ1-3; unclear D gene. Germline V gene data show CDR1 as SNHLY and CDR2 as FYNNEI. The V end lost 4 bases, the J end lost 0 bases, and 13 bases lay between the germline ends. CDR3 size: 16 residues. CDR3 sequence (DNA): TGTGCCAGCAGTGCAGGACTGTTCAGCTCTGGAAACACCATATATTTT. This sequence encodes CASSAGLFSSGNTIYF.

This chain connects TRBV5-1 to TRBJ1-6, with a tentative D call TRBD1 (5 bases). CDR3 size: 15 residues. Trimming took 0 bases from V and 7 from J, leaving 11 bases between them. Germline CDR1 and CDR2: SGHRS and YFSETQ. The CDR3 loop is CASSLAGRENSPLHF. In DNA form, the CDR3 reads TGCGCCAGCAGCTTGGCCGGCAGGGAAAATTCACCCCTCCACTTT.

J is TRBJ1-5 and V is TRBV21-1; the D segment call TRBD1 is taken from the table without a DNA check. TRBV21-1 is a pseudogene segment. CDR3 length equals 17 residues. The CDR3 DNA reads TGTGCCAGCAGCCTACAACAGGGGAAGGGAAGCAATCAGCCCCAGCATTTT. It is translated as CASSLQQGKGSNQPQHF.

In nucleotides, the CDR3 is TGTGCCAGCAGCTTAACGGACTTAAACACCATATATTTT. Translating gives CASSLTDLNTIYF. The rearrangement joins TRBV7-2 to TRBJ1-3; D not certain. CDR1 is SGHTA and CDR2 is FQGNSA in the germline V gene. This CDR3 is 13 amino acids long. V was shortened by 2 bases and J by 6 bases, with 8 bases between the two germline ends.

The rearrangement joins TRBV3-1 (or the pseudogene TRBV3-2) to TRBJ2-1; 9 positions agree with TRBD2. The germline V gene encodes CDR1 LGHDT and CDR2 YNNKEL (reference sequence). V shed 2 bases, J shed 8 bases, and the junction held 13 bases outside the gene matches. The CDR3 covers 17 residues. The CDR3 DNA is TGTGCCAGCAGCCAAATGACTTTGGCTAGCGGGACGTATGAGCAGTTCTTC. This gives the protein CASSQMTLASGTYEQFF.

The J gene is TRBJ2-6, the V gene TRBV24-1, with D possibly matching TRBD1 (5 bases). Trimming took off 3 bases at V and 8 bases at J, with 10 bases between the two ends. The CDR3 extends over 14 amino acids. Germline V CDR1 and CDR2: KGHDR, SFDVKD. The CDR3 protein is CATSDPGRSNVLTF. CDR3 sequence (DNA): TGTGCCACCAGTGATCCAGGGCGGTCCAACGTCCTGACTTTC.

As DNA, the CDR3 is TGTGCCAGCAGTTACGGAGGGGCTTCCTATGGCTACACCTTC. Its translation is CASSYGGASYGYTF. The chain carries TRBV6-6 and TRBJ1-2; D might be TRBD1 (5 bases). With 2 bases removed from V and 4 bases from J, the gap between germline ends came to 11 bases. Germline CDR1 and CDR2: MNHNY and SVGAGI (reference sequence). This CDR3 region has 14 residues.

This clone was counted only a few times. The chain combines TRBV4-1 with TRBJ1-4, with unresolved D. The V end was cut by 0 bases, the J end by 7 bases, with 12 bases between. The CDR3 is made up of 15 amino acids. CDR1 MGHRA and CDR2 YSYEKL come from the germline V gene. Here the CDR3 DNA reads TGCGCCAGCAGCCAAGATCCAGCCAGAGGTGAAAAACTGTTTTTT. Its protein is CASSQDPARGEKLFF.